This T cell receptor (beta chain) was sequenced during a study of T-cell reconstitution after alpha-beta-depleted transplantation in children. Molecular barcoding with unique molecular identifiers was used for the TCRbeta library. TCRdb recomputed calls from the PCR reads with MiXCR, one row per CDR3 protein. The data contain about 110,000 distinct CDR3 sequences, 10% of them seen just once; the ten biggest clones take up over 8%. This clonotype originated in a human donor who donated a stem cell graft to a child with acute lymphoblastic leukemia. Specimen: PBMCs from the stem cell graft donor, collected from the stem cell graft.

CDR3 bases: TGTGCCAGCAGTTTATCGATCCGAAGCACAGATACGCAGTATTTT. This gives the protein CASSLSIRSTDTQYF. This chain joins TRBV27 and TRBJ2-3; D is undetermined. The germline V gene encodes CDR1 MNHEY and CDR2 SMNVEV (reference sequence). The length of the CDR3 is 15 residues. V shed 0 bases and J shed 0 bases, with 7 bases lying between them.